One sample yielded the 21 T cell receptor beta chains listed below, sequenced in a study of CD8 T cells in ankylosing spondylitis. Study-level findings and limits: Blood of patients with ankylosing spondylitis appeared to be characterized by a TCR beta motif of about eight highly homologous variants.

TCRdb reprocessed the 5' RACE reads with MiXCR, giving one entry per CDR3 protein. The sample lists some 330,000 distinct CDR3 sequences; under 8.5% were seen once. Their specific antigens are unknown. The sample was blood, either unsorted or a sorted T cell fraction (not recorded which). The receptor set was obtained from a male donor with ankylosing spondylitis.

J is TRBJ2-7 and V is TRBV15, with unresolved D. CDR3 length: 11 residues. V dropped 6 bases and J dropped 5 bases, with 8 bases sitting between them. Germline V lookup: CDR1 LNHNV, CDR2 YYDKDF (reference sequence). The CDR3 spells CATRNIHEQYF. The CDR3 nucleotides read TGTGCCACCAGGAACATCCACGAGCAGTACTTC.

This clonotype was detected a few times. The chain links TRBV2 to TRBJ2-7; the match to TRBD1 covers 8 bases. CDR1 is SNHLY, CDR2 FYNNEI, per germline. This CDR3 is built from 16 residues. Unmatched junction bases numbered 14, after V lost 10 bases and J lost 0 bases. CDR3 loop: CATERDRFSDSYEQYF. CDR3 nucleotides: TGTGCCACGGAGAGGGACAGGTTCTCCGACTCCTACGAGCAGTACTTC.

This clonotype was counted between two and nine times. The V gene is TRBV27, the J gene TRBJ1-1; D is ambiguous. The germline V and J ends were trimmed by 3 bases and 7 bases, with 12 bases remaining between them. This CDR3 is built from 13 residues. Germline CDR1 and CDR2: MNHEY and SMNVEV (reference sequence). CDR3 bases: TGTGCCAGCAGTTTTACATACTATGGTGAAGCTTTCTTT. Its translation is CASSFTYYGEAFF.

The DNA for the CDR3 is TGTGCCAGCACCACTTTAGGGGGTGGCAGCGAGCAGTACTTC. It specifies CASTTLGGGSEQYF. The chain links TRBV7-9 to TRBJ2-7, with TRBD1 as a possible D gene (6 bases). Trimming shortened V by 7 bases and J by 6 bases, and 19 bases separated the two germline ends. This CDR3 comprises 14 residues. From germline, CDR1 is SEHNR and CDR2 FQNEAQ (reference sequence).

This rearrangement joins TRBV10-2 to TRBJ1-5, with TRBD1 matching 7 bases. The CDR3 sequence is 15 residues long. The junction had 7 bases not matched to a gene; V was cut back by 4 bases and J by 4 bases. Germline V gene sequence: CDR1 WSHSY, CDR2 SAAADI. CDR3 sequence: CASSATGARNQPQHF. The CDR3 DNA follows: TGCGCCAGCAGTGCCACAGGGGCCCGGAATCAGCCCCAGCATTTT.

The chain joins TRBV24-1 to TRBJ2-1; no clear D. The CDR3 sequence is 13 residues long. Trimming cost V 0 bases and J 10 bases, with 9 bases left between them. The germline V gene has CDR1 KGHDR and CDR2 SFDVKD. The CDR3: CATSDLRNGEQFF. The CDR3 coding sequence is TGTGCCACCAGTGATTTGCGAAACGGGGAGCAGTTCTTC.

CDR3: CASSVVSSGRGNEQFF. The CDR3 region has the DNA TGTGCCAGCAGCGTAGTTTCTAGCGGGCGTGGTAATGAGCAGTTCTTC. This sequence joins TRBV9 and TRBJ2-1; 8 bases match TRBD2. CDR1 SGDLS and CDR2 YYNGEE come from the germline V gene. With V trimmed by 0 bases and J by 7 bases, 9 bases remained unmatched. CDR3 size: 16 residues.

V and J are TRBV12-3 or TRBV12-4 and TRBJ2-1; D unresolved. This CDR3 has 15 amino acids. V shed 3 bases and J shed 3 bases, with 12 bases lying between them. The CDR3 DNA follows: TGTGCCAGCAGTTTTGGTGGAACCCTCTACAATGAGCAGTTCTTC. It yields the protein CASSFGGTLYNEQFF.

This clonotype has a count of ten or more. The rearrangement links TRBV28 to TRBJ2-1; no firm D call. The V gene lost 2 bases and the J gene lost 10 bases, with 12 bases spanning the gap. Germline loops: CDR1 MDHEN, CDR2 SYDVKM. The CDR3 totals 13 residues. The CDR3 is CASSLGPLLEQFF. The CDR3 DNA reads TGTGCCAGCAGTTTAGGGCCCCTCCTAGAGCAGTTCTTC. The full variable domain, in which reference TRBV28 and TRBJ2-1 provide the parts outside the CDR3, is DVKVTQSSRYLVKRTGEKVFLECVQDMDHENMFWYRQDPGLGLRLIYFSYDVKMKEKGDIPEGYSVSREKKERFSLILESASTNQTSMYLCASSLGPLLEQFFGPGTRLTVL.

In nucleotides, the CDR3 is TGTGCCAGCAGTGAAGCGCTTCGGGGGTACCAGCCCCAGCATTTT. It yields the protein CASSEALRGYQPQHF. This chain uses TRBV6-1 with TRBJ1-5; tentatively, D is TRBD1 (5 bases). Germline lookup yields CDR1 MNHNS and CDR2 SASEGT. The CDR3 length is 15 residues. Trimming removed 0 bases from V and 7 bases from J, with 13 bases in between.

In DNA form, the CDR3 reads TGTGCCAGCAGCTTACAAAACAGACCCCCTTACGAGCAGTACTTC. Translating gives CASSLQNRPPYEQYF. The chain recombines TRBV7-9 with TRBJ2-7; no clear D. The CDR3 length is 15 residues. Germline CDR1 and CDR2: SEHNR and FQNEAQ (reference sequence). Trimming removed 2 bases at V and 4 bases at J, with 15 bases between.

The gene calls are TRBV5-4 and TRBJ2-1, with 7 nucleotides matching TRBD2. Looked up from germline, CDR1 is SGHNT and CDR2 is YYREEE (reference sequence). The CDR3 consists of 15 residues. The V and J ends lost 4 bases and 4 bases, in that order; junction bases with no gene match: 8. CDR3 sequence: CASSPGGGDYNEQFF. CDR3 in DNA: TGTGCCAGCAGCCCGGGGGGAGGTGATTACAATGAGCAGTTCTTC. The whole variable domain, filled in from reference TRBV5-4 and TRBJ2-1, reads ETGVTQSPTHLIKTRGQQVTLRCSSQSGHNTVSWYQQALGQGPQFIFQYYREEENGRGNFPPRFSGLQFPNYSSELNVNALELDDSALYLCASSPGGGDYNEQFFGPGTRLTVL.

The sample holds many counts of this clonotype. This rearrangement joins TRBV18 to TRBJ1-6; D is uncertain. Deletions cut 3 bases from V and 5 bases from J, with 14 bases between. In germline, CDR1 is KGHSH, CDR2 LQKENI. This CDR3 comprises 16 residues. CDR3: CASSPIPTADNSPLHF. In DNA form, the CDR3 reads TGTGCCAGCTCACCGATACCAACAGCAGATAATTCACCCCTCCACTTT.

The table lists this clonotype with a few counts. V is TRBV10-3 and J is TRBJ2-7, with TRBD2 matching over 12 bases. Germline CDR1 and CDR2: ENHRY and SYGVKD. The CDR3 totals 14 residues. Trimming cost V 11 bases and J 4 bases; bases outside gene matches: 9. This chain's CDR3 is CAAGPSGRAYEQYF. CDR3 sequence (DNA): TGTGCCGCGGGCCCTAGCGGGAGGGCGTACGAGCAGTACTTC.

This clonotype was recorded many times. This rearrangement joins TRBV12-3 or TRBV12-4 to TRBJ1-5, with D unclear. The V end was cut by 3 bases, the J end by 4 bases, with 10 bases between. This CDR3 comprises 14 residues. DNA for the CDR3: TGTGCCAGCAGTTTCGAAGGGTTTAATCAGCCCCAGCATTTT. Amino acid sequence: CASSFEGFNQPQHF.

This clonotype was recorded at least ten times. The CDR3 sequence: CASSLATTITGELFF. CDR3 DNA: TGTGCCAGCAGCTTAGCTACGACGATCACCGGGGAGCTGTTTTTT. The chain is built from TRBV7-9 and TRBJ2-2, with D hard to call. The CDR3 covers 15 residues. V lost 0 bases and J lost 4, with 9 bases in between. CDR1 is SEHNR, CDR2 FQNEAQ, per germline (reference sequence).

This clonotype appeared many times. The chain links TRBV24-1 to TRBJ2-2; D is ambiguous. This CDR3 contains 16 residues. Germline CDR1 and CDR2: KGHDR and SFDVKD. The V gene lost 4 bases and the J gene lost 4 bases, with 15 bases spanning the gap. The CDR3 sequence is CATSDPGLFLTGELFF. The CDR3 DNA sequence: TGTGCCACCAGTGACCCGGGCCTTTTCCTCACCGGGGAGCTGTTTTTT.

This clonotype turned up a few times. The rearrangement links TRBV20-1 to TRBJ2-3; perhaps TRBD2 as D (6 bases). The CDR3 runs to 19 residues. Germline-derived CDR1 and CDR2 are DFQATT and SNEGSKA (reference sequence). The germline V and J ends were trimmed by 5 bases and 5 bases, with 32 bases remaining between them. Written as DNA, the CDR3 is TGCAGTGCTGCCCGGGACTCGGGTGGGGGGTGGATCTCCGGAGATACGCAGTATTTT. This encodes CSAARDSGGGWISGDTQYF.

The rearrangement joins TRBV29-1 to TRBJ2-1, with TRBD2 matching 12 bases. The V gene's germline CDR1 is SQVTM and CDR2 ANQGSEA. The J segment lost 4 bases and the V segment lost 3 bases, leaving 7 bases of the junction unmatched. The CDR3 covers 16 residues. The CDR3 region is CSVDWGTSGFYNEQFF. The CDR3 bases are TGCAGCGTTGATTGGGGGACTAGCGGGTTTTACAATGAGCAGTTCTTC.

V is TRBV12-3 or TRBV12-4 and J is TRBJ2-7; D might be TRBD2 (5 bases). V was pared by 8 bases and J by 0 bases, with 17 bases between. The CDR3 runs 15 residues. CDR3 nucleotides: TGTGCCAGCCCATTATGGTGGAGGACCTCCTACGAGCAGTACTTC. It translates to CASPLWWRTSYEQYF.

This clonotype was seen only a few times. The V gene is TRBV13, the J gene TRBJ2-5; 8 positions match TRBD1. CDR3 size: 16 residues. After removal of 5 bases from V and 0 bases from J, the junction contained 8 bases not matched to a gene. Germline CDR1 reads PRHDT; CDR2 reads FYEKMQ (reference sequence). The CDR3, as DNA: TGTGCCAGCAGCCCCTCAGGGGGCAGGGACCAAGAGACCCAGTACTTC. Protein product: CASSPSGGRDQETQYF.